This TCR beta chain was recorded in a study of Ad26.COV2.S vaccination and SARS-CoV-2 variants. Study-wide results and limits: It was found that vaccine and placebo recipients had similar non-spike TCR breadth. In vaccinated individuals, spike-specific CD8+ and CD4+ T cell responses reportedly displayed substantial breadth.

Note on this clone: Its antigen is still unknown.

Trimming left V 3 bases short and J 8 bases short, with 16 bases between. The CDR3 has 14 residues. Germline-derived CDR1 and CDR2 are LGHDT and YNNKEL (reference sequence). Some clones are missing from TCRdb's copy, which holds only in-frame ones; the method was immunoSEQ multiplex PCR. The sample carries 300,000 to 400,000 clones, approximately 90% recorded once. Sample: peripheral blood, taken after recovery from COVID-19. The sequence derives from a human donor who had recovered from COVID-19. The rearrangement joins TRBV3-1 (or the pseudogene TRBV3-2) to TRBJ1-2, with D possibly TRBD1 on 5 matching bases. CDR3 sequence (DNA): TGTGCCAGCAGCCAGGAGGCCAAGGGGTGGGGCTACACCTTC. Translation: CASSQEAKGWGYTF.